Listed here are 11 T cell receptor beta chains from one sample, sequenced in a study of blood T cell repertoires in COVID-19. Clones were read by immunoSEQ multiplex PCR, and TCRdb kept only the in-frame ones, dropping some. The sample records tens of thousands of clones, around 90% being singletons. The sequenced sample consisted of peripheral blood. The receptors here all came from a woman between 50 and 59 years old with active or convalescent COVID-19.

The gene calls are TRBV4-3 and TRBJ1-4; 9 bases align to TRBD1. The CDR3 is 16 amino acids. Germline V CDR1 and CDR2: LGHNA, YSLEER. V gave up 0 bases and J gave up 8 bases; unmatched junction bases: 7. The DNA for the CDR3 is TGCGCCAGCAGCCAAGATTTAGGGACAGGGCGGGAAAAACTGTTTTTT. This gives the protein CASSQDLGTGREKLFF.

The V call is TRBV19, the J call TRBJ1-2; D is undetermined. V was shortened by 0 bases and J by 8 bases, with 19 bases between the two germline ends. CDR3 length: 16 amino acids. CDR1 is LNHDA and CDR2 is SQIVND in the germline V gene (reference sequence). The CDR3 sequence: CASSIDRGGGNRGYTF. The CDR3 DNA reads TGTGCCAGTAGTATAGATCGTGGTGGAGGGAATCGGGGCTACACCTTC.

V is TRBV3-1 (or the pseudogene TRBV3-2) and J is TRBJ2-6; 7 bases line up with TRBD2. CDR1 is LGHDT, CDR2 YNNKEL, per germline (reference sequence). Germline trimming cut 3 bases from V and 4 bases from J; bases unmatched to any gene: 3. CDR3 length: 15 residues. CDR3 in amino acids: CASSQGLTGANVLTF. The CDR3 nucleotides read TGTGCCAGCAGCCAGGGACTAACCGGGGCCAACGTCCTGACTTTC.

The gene calls are TRBV3-1 (or the pseudogene TRBV3-2) and TRBJ2-1, with TRBD1 matching over 7 bases. The V segment lost 5 bases and the J segment 4 bases; nucleotides outside the gene matches: 11. The CDR3 has 16 amino acids. The germline gives CDR1 LGHDT, CDR2 YNNKEL (reference sequence). In DNA form, the CDR3 reads TGTGCCAGCAGCGCACAGGGGCCCACGGGGTACAATGAGCAGTTCTTC. This translates into CASSAQGPTGYNEQFF.

This clone was observed once. V usage is TRBV27 and J usage is TRBJ2-7; 8 positions match TRBD1. The CDR3 runs 12 residues. J was trimmed by 8 bases and V by 5 bases; bases with no gene match: 5. Looked up from germline, CDR1 is MNHEY and CDR2 is SMNVEV (reference sequence). CDR3 nucleotide sequence: TGTGCCAGCAGTGCCCAGGGGGCAAAGCAGTACTTC. Translation gives CASSAQGAKQYF.

This clone turned up a few times. The rearrangement joins TRBV19 to TRBJ2-7; TRBD1 matches at 10 bases. Germline V gene lookup returns CDR1 LNHDA and CDR2 SQIVND (reference sequence). There are 14 residues in the CDR3. V shed 5 bases and J 4 bases; nucleotides not matched to a gene: 5. The CDR3 bases are TGTGCCAGTAGTGCGTGGGACAGGGGATACGAGCAGTACTTC. This gives the protein CASSAWDRGYEQYF.

This rearrangement joins TRBV6-5 to TRBJ1-3; D is undetermined. The germline gives CDR1 MNHEY, CDR2 SVGAGI. Trimming cost V 0 bases and J 0 bases, with 6 bases left between them. This CDR3 is 15 amino acids long. The CDR3 sequence is CASSYSSGSGNTIYF. The DNA of the CDR3 is TGTGCCAGCAGTTACTCTTCAGGCTCTGGAAACACCATATATTTT.

This clone was detected only once. The chain uses TRBV30 and TRBJ1-5; D might be TRBD1 (6 bases). The CDR3 consists of 15 residues. V was cut by 2 bases and J by 3 bases, with 14 bases left in between. Germline V gene lookup returns CDR1 GTSNPN and CDR2 SVGIG (reference sequence). CDR3 protein: CAWSPTGHVNQPQHF. The CDR3 region has the DNA TGTGCCTGGAGTCCCACGGGACACGTCAATCAGCCCCAGCATTTT.

The chain joins TRBV30 to TRBJ2-3, with 7 bases matching TRBD2. V was pared by 1 base and J by 9 bases, with 4 bases of the junction left unmatched. The CDR3 loop spans 12 amino acids. The germline V gene has CDR1 GTSNPN and CDR2 SVGIG (reference sequence). This CDR3 reads CAWSGGGSTQYF. CDR3 coding DNA: TGTGCCTGGAGTGGGGGGGGGTCCACGCAGTATTTT. The whole variable domain, remainder taken from reference TRBV30 and TRBJ2-3, is SQTIHQWPATLVQPVGSPLSLECTVEGTSNPNLYWYRQAAGRGLQLLFYSVGIGQISSEVPQNLSASRPQDRQFILSSKKLLLSDSGFYLCAWSGGGSTQYFGPGTRLTVL.

As concerns this clone: The junction departs from the called germline gene at one end, perhaps through a read error. The J gene is TRBJ2-5, the V gene TRBV7-9, with TRBD2 matching over 10 bases. The CDR3 consists of 14 residues. The germline V gene encodes CDR1 SEHNR and CDR2 FQNEAQ (reference sequence). DNA for the CDR3: TGTGCCAGCAGCCTAGCGGGGGCTCAAGAGACCCAGTACTTC. Its protein product is CASSLAGAQETQYF.

V gene TRBV3-1 (or the pseudogene TRBV3-2) combines with J gene TRBJ2-7, with D maybe TRBD1 (5 bases). This CDR3 region has 14 residues. Germline loops: CDR1 LGHDT, CDR2 YNNKEL (reference sequence). V lost 4 bases, J lost 2 bases, and 12 bases lay in between. The CDR3 sequence is CASSLRGPPYEQYF. CDR3 nucleotide sequence: TGTGCCAGCAGCCTTAGGGGTCCCCCCTACGAGCAGTACTTC.